This T cell receptor beta chain was sequenced for a study of cytomegalovirus exposure and HLA in healthy donors. It was with 60 Vbeta and 13 Jbeta primers that the PCR ran. Assay: immunoSEQ multiplex PCR; the TCRdb copy retains only in-frame clones and omits some. The sample carries about 120,000 clones, 65% to 80% recorded once. The germline V and J ends were trimmed by 3 bases and 8 bases, with 13 bases remaining between them. Germline-derived CDR1 and CDR2 are PRHDT and FYEKMQ (reference sequence). The CDR3 covers 14 residues. This TCR derives from a man younger than 30 in good health and CMV-seropositive. The V and J genes are TRBV13 and TRBJ1-4; the D gene is possibly TRBD1 (6 bases). Material: PBMCs. The CDR3: CASSFPGHPEKLFF. The CDR3 bases are TGTGCCAGCAGCTTCCCGGGACATCCCGAAAAACTGTTTTTT.